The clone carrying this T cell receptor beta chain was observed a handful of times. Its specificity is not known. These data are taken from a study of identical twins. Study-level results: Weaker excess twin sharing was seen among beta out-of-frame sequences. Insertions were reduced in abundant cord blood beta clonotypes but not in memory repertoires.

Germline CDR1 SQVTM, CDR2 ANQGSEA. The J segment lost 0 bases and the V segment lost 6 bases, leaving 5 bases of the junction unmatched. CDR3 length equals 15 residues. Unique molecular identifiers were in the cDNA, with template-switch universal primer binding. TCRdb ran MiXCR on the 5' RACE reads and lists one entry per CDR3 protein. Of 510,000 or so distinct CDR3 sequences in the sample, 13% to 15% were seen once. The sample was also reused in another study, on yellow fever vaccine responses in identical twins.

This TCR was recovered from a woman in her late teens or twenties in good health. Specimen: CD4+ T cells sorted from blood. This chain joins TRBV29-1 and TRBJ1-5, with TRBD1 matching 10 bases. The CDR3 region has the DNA TGCAGCGTCACCGGGACAGGGGATAGCAATCAGCCCCAGCATTTT. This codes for CSVTGTGDSNQPQHF.